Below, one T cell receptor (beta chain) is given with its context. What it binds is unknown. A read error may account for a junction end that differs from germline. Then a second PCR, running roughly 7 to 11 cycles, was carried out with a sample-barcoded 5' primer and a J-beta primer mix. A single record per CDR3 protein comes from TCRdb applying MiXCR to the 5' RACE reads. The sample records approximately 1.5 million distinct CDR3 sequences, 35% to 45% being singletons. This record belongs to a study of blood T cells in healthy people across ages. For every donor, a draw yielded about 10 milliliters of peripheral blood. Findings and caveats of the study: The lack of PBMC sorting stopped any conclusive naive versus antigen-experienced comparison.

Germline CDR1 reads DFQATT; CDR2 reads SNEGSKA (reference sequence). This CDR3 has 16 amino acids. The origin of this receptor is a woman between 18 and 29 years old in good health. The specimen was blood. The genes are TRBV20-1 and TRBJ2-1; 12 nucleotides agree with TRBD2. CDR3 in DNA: TGCAGTGCTAAACGACTAGCGGGAGATTCCTCCAATGAGCAGTTCTTC. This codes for CSAKRLAGDSSNEQFF.